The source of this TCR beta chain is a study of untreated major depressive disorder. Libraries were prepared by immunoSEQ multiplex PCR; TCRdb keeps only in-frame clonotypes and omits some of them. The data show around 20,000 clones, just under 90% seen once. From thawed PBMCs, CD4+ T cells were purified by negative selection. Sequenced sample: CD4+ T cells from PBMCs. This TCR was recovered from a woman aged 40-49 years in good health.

CDR3 in DNA: TGTGCCAGCAGACTAGCAGGAGATACGCAGTATTTT. Its protein product is CASRLAGDTQYF. V and J are TRBV2 and TRBJ2-3; maybe TRBD2 (6 bases). This CDR3 contains 12 residues. Trimming pared 6 bases from V and 5 bases from J, leaving 9 bases between. Germline values: CDR1 SNHLY, CDR2 FYNNEI.